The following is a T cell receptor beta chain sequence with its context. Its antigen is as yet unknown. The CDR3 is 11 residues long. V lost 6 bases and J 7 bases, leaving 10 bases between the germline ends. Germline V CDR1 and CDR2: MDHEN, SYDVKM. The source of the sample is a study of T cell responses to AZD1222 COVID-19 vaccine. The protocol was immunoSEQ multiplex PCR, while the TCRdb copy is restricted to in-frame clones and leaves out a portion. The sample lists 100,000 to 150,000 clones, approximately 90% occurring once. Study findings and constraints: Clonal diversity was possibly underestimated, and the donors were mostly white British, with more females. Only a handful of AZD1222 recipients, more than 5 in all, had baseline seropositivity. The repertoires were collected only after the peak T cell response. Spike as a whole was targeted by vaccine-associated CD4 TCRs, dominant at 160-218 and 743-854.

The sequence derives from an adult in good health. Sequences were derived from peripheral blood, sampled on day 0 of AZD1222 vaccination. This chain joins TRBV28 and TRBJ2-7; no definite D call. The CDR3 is CASSTVWEQYF. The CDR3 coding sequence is TGTGCCAGCAGCACCGTCTGGGAGCAGTACTTC.